The clone carrying this TCR beta chain appeared a few times. Time point defined: after trial treatment. The treatment: LDRT plus nivolumab, ipilimumab, low-dose cyclophosphamide and aspirin (RACIN trial). The donors, trial participants, received nivolumab, ipilimumab, aspirin, low-dose cyclophosphamide and low-dose radiotherapy. Patients with advanced, tumor-infiltrating lymphocyte-negative solid tumors were eligible. The sample belongs to a study of low-dose radiotherapy and immunotherapy resistance in tumors. Study summary: Nivolumab was given to patients as a 240 mg flat dose every two weeks, and ipilimumab at 1 mg/kg every six weeks. Both were delivered intravenously. Patients were on oral aspirin 300 mg taken daily for four cycles from cycle 1 day 1.

The CDR3 runs 12 residues. V shed 7 bases, J shed 1 base, and the junction held 2 bases outside the gene matches. Per germline, CDR1 SQVTM and CDR2 ANQGSEA. Priming of first-strand cDNA relied on TRAV- and TRBV-specific primers (covering alpha and beta chains). TCR amplification used 15 to 20 PCR cycles, a constant-region primer and a V-primer adapter. One entry per CDR3 protein, called by TCRdb with MiXCR from the reads. The data show roughly 30,000 distinct CDR3 sequences, with under 55% seen just once and 5% to 6% held by the top ten. The sample consisted of PBMCs, taken after low-dose radiotherapy plus immunotherapy. The source of this sequence is a male donor with gallbladder cancer. The chain couples TRBV29-1 to TRBJ1-1; 8 bases match TRBD1. DNA for the CDR3: TGCAGCGCCGGACAGGGGAACACTGAAGCTTTCTTT. It codes for CSAGQGNTEAFF.